The present TCR beta chain was sequenced within a study of T cells in Graves' hyperthyroidism and ophthalmopathy (dated by TCRdb to between 2018 and 2020). Background on the whole study: Peripheral blood was sampled at the time of initial diagnosis, prior to any treatment. To identify distinguishing TCR V-J signatures, a discovery cohort of about 100 patients was used, comprising 43 with Graves' ophthalmopathy and 57 with stable Graves' hyperthyroidism. An independent validation cohort of 18 to 20 hyperthyroidism patients and about 15 patients who later progressed to ophthalmopathy tested prospective prediction of ophthalmopathy. For training and testing, the approximately 92 patients in the discovery cohort were randomly divided in a 7:3 ratio. In about 6 Graves' hyperthyroidism patients, the study also compared T-cell repertoires from thyroid tissue with T-cell repertoires from blood. Once sampling was done, hyperthyroidism patients were given methimazole at a starting dose of 30 mg daily, whereas ophthalmopathy patients were given high-dose intravenous methylprednisolone. TCR Vbeta CDR3 sequencing of some 140 peripheral blood samples (roughly 43 ophthalmopathy, over 70 hyperthyroidism and around 17 progressor patients) is reported in the paper.

As encoded in the germline V gene, CDR1 is KGHSH while CDR2 is LQKENI. V is cut back by 3 bases and J by 0 bases, with 2 bases in the junction unmatched. The CDR3 starts with the cysteine, ends with the phenylalanine, and has 16 residues. CDR3 DNA only is kept here, 48 bases in frame from base 1. Ophthalmopathy patients had moderately to severely active disease, with a Clinical Activity Score of 3 or more, a NOSPECS grade of 4 or more, and a disease duration of less than 3 months. The study excluded patients with uncontrolled infections, other autoimmune diseases, pregnancy or lactation. Diagnoses were established on the basis of clinical symptoms, serum thyroxine and TRAb, thyroid ultrasound, and orbital computed tomography. PBMCs were isolated from around 10 ml of fresh peripheral blood by Ficoll-Paque density gradient centrifugation. Total RNA was extracted using Trizol reagent, and RNA quality was assessed on an Agilent 2100 Bioanalyzer.

The TCR beta CDR3 regions were amplified from RNA transcripts. The TCR CDR3 was subjected to a first round of RT-PCR using the HTBI primer set and the Qiagen OneStep RT-PCR kit. Libraries were constructed in a second round of multiplex PCR, after which size selection and purification were performed. Libraries were sequenced paired-end with 100 bp reads on an Illumina HiSeq2000. Per the authors' processing: SOAPnuke was used to process the raw data, with reads discarded if the reads contained adapters or uncalled bases, had a mean Phred below 15, or lacked an exact constant-primer or identifier match. High-quality paired reads were merged using COPE v1.2.5, and each unique nucleotide sequence was defined as a clonotype. MiTCR v1.1 was used to align the clonotypes against IMGT TRBV, TRBD and TRBJ reference segments. The analysis was restricted to V-J combinations with a frequency above 0.0001, which together covered 99.2% of the repertoires. A TCS score was defined as the ratio of F50 (clonal expansion) to E x V (chaos), with BLOSUM62-based TCRdist applied between CDR3 peptides within each V-J. Welch's t-statistics and random forest reduced some 510 V-J features to roughly 13, which were used in a naive Bayes classifier (R e1071). TCRdb trimmed public reads at Q25 via fastp, called clones via MiXCR and kept in-frame beta chains. Rows with a matching CDR3 protein are joined into one entry that keeps the most common DNA and genes. The V and J calls were not made by the authors but by TCRdb's processing. The sample records around 600,000 distinct CDR3 sequences, around 15% of which are singletons. Together, the top ten hold around 12% of the sample.

This clonotype came up many times. Its specific antigen is unknown. No much larger clonotype is one base removed from it; base qualities were not supplied. Broader findings and caveats from the paper: A model built on a 13 V-J signature distinguished ophthalmopathy from stable hyperthyroidism, reaching 87.88% sensitivity and 81.08% specificity in cross-validation and 80%/75% in testing. Sample size was not statistically predetermined, and investigators were not blinded to group allocation. Most expanded thyroid clonotypes (frequency above 0.001) were also detected in blood, suggesting blood repertoires may reflect thyroid immune responses. During validation, the model predicted progression to ophthalmopathy a median of approximately 6 months ahead of onset, with roughly 65% sensitivity and about 72% specificity.

Source material: blood. This sequence originates from a woman aged 50 to 65 with Graves' ophthalmopathy. The chain uses TRBV18 and TRBJ1-4; TRBD1 aligns with 9 central bases. In nucleotide form, the sequence is TGTGCCAGCTCACCGGGACAGGGAACAACTAATGAAAAACTGTTTTTT. Its product reads: CASSPGQGTTNEKLFF.